Listed below are T cell receptor beta chains from one sample, sequenced in a study of blood T cell repertoires in COVID-19. Assay: immunoSEQ multiplex PCR; the TCRdb copy retains only in-frame clones and omits some. The sample shows around 24,000 clones, roughly 89% of them seen only once. The specimen sequenced was peripheral blood. These receptors came from a woman aged 60 to 75 with active COVID-19. CDR3s include the opening cysteine and the closing phenylalanine or tryptophan. D genes are given only for firm matches. Size values are once, few and many counts, or a class for expanded clones, and some rows have none.

TRBV6-2/TRBV6-3	-	-	TRBJ2-5	TGTGCCAGCAGTTACCGGGGGCAGGGGGGGACCCAGTACTTC	CASSYRGQGGTQYF
TRBV5-1	-	TRBD2	TRBJ2-1	TGCGCCAGCAGCTTGTTTGGGGGAGGGACTTACAATGAGCAGTTCTTC	CASSLFGGGTYNEQFF
TRBV27	-	-	TRBJ1-5	TGTGCCAGCAGTTTAGGCAGGGGTAATCAGCCCCAGCATTTT	CASSLGRGNQPQHF
TRBV15	few	-	TRBJ2-4	TGTGCCACCAACGGGGGAGGTGACATGAACATTCAGTACTTC	CATNGGGDMNIQYF
TRBV28	-	-	TRBJ2-3	TGTGCCAGCAGTTTAGCCCCGTCCCGGGGCGGGGGCAGCACAGATACGCAGTATTTT	CASSLAPSRGGGSTDTQYF
TRBV30	-	-	TRBJ1-2	TGTGCCTGGAGTGTATGGGGTTTTAGCGGCGGTGGCTACACCTTC	CAWSVWGFSGGGYTF
TRBV4-1	-	-	TRBJ2-1	TGCGCCAGCAGCCCGGGACACGGGGTGTTGGATGAGCAGTTCTTC	CASSPGHGVLDEQFF
TRBV19	-	-	TRBJ2-2	TGTGCCAGTAGTAAATCCCACAGGAGGGAAATGGGCACCGGGGAGCTGTTTTTT	CASSKSHRREMGTGELFF
TRBV28	-	TRBD1	TRBJ2-7	TGTGCCAGCAGTTTTTCCCCGAAAGGGTATGGATCCCGGGACAGCTTACCCTACGAGCAGTACTTC	CASSFSPKGYGSRDSLPYEQYF
TRBV7-3	-	TRBD2	TRBJ2-1	TGTGCCAGCAGCTTCGGGAGGGCCTCCTACAATGAGCAGTTCTTC	CASSFGRASYNEQFF
TRBV5-4	-	-	TRBJ2-6	TGTGCCACGCACAGGGCTGGGGCCAACGTCCTGACTTTC	CATHRAGANVLTF